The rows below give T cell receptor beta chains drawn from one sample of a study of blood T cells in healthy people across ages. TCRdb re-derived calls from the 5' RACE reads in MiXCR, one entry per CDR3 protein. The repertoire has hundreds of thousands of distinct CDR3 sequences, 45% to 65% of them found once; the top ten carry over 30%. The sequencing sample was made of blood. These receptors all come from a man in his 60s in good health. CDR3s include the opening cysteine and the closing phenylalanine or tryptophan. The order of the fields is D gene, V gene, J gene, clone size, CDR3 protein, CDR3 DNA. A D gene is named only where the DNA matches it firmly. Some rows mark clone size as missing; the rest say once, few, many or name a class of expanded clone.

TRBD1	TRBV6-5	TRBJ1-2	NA	CASSYSTGGARYGYTF	TGTGCCAGCAGTTACAGCACAGGGGGCGCTCGGTATGGCTACACCTTC
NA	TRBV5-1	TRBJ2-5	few	CASSLAKQRGETQYF	TGCGCCAGCAGCTTGGCCAAGCAGAGAGGTGAGACCCAGTACTTC
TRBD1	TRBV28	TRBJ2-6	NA	CAGSRADRAAGANVLTF	TGTGCCGGTTCAAGGGCCGACAGGGCCGCTGGGGCCAACGTCCTGACTTTC
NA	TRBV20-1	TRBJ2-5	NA	CSAIAPQGQETQYF	TGCAGTGCTATCGCCCCACAGGGACAAGAGACCCAGTACTTC
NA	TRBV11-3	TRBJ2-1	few	CASSTGLGPSSYNEQFF	TGTGCCAGCAGCACCGGACTGGGGCCCAGCTCCTACAATGAGCAGTTCTTC
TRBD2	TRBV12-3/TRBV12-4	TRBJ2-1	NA	CASRGGSEETQFF	TGTGCCAGCCGCGGGGGTTCTGAGGAGACCCAGTTCTTC
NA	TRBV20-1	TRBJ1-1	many	CSASSGLAFF	TGCAGTGCTAGTTCGGGACTAGCTTTCTTT
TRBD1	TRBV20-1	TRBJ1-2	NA	CSAAPTGAAVGYTF	TGCAGTGCAGCGCCGACAGGGGCTGCCGTCGGCTACACCTTC
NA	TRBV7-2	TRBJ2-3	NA	CVSSLNPISTDTQYF	TGTGTCAGCAGCCTAAATCCGATTAGCACAGATACGCAGTATTTT
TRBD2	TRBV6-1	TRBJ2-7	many	CASSDYGGGRPYEQYF	TGTGCCAGCAGTGATTATGGCGGCGGGAGGCCCTACGAGCAGTACTTC
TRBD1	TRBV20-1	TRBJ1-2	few	CSARETGRYGYTF	TGCAGTGCTAGGGAGACAGGGAGATATGGCTACACCTTC
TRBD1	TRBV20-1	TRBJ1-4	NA	CSARGGQGAANEKLFF	TGCAGTGCTAGAGGGGGACAGGGGGCTGCTAATGAAAAACTGTTTTTT
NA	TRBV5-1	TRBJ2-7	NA	CVSQDTGSPYEQYF	TGCGTCAGCCAAGACACCGGGTCCCCCTACGAGCAGTACTTC
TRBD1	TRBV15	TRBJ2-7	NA	CATSRDSGTGGTYEQYF	TGTGCCACCAGCAGAGATTCCGGGACAGGGGGCACCTACGAGCAGTACTTC
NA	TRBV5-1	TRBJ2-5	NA	CASSFRNHQETQYF	TGCGCCAGCAGCTTCCGGAACCACCAAGAGACCCAGTACTTC
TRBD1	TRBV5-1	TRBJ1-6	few	CASSLGQGSPLHF	TGCGCCAGCAGCTTGGGACAGGGTTCACCCCTCCACTTT
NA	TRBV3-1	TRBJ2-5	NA	CASSQSQGQETQYF	TGTGCCAGCAGCCAATCGCAGGGACAAGAGACCCAGTACTTC
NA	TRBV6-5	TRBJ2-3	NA	CASPKGSDTDTQYF	TGTGCCAGCCCAAAGGGGTCCGACACAGATACGCAGTATTTT
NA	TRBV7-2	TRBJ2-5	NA	CASRETPGVGTQYF	TGTGCCAGCAGAGAGACTCCAGGGGTGGGGACCCAGTACTTC
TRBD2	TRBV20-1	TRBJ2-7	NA	CSARDRASGGSISYEQYF	TGCAGTGCTAGAGATCGGGCTAGCGGGGGATCAATCTCCTACGAGCAGTACTTC
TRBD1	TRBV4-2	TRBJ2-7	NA	CASSQVGGTGGSYEQYF	TGTGCCAGCAGCCAAGTTGGGGGGACAGGTGGCTCCTACGAGCAGTACTTC
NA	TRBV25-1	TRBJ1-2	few	CASSESGRNYGYTF	TGTGCCAGCAGTGAATCGGGAAGGAACTATGGCTACACCTTC
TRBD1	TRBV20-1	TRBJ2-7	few	CSAKQGYEQYF	TGCAGTGCTAAACAGGGGTACGAGCAGTACTTC
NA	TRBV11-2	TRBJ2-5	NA	CASSLGGWLQETQYF	TGTGCCAGCAGCTTAGGAGGATGGCTCCAAGAGACCCAGTACTTC
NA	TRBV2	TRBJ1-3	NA	CASSEEVVWNRAGNTIYF	TGTGCCAGCAGTGAAGAGGTGGTGTGGAACAGAGCTGGAAACACCATATATTTT
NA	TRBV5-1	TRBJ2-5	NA	CASSPWGAGGTKETQYF	TGCGCCAGCAGCCCCTGGGGGGCAGGAGGAACGAAAGAGACCCAGTACTTC
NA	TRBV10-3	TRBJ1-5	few	CAISERTDNQPQHF	TGTGCCATCAGTGAGAGGACAGACAATCAGCCCCAGCATTTT
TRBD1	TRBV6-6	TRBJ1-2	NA	CASSPLGGTGVGYTF	TGTGCCAGCAGTCCGCTGGGGGGGACAGGGGTTGGCTACACCTTC
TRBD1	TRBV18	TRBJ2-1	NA	CASSYGQGARNEQFF	TGTGCCAGCTCATATGGACAGGGGGCAAGGAATGAGCAGTTCTTC
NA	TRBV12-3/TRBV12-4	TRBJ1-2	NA	CASSLGPVNSTF	TGTGCCAGCAGTTTAGGGCCAGTTAATTCCACCTTC
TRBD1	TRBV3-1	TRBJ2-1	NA	CASSPWTGAGNEQFF	TGTGCCAGCAGCCCCTGGACAGGGGCGGGCAATGAGCAGTTCTTC
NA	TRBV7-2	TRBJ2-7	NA	CASSLGSERHEQYF	TGTGCCAGCAGCTTAGGATCAGAAAGACATGAGCAGTACTTC
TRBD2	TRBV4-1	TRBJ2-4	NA	CASSHGGGAIQYF	TGCGCCAGCAGCCACGGGGGGGGAGCCATTCAGTACTTC
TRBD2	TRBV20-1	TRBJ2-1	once	CSAASRGGESSYNEQFF	TGCAGTGCTGCCAGTCGGGGGGGGGAAAGCTCCTACAATGAGCAGTTCTTC
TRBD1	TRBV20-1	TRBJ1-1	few	CSARKPGQTNTEAFF	TGCAGTGCTAGAAAACCGGGACAGACGAACACTGAAGCTTTCTTT
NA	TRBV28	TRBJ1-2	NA	CASSFTAAYGYTF	TGTGCCAGCAGTTTCACGGCGGCCTATGGCTACACCTTC
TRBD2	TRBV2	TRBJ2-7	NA	CASSPLRGGGPEQYF	TGTGCCAGCAGTCCTCTCCGGGGCGGGGGACCCGAGCAGTACTTC
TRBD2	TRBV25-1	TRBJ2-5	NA	CASSDLAGARETQYF	TGTGCCAGCAGTGATCTAGCGGGGGCCCGGGAGACCCAGTACTTC
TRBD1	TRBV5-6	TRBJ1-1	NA	CASSGRTGWTTEAFF	TGTGCCAGCAGCGGGAGGACAGGGTGGACGACTGAAGCTTTCTTT
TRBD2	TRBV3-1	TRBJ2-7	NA	CASSRHPPSLAEAYEQYF	TGTGCCAGCAGCCGGCACCCACCATCACTAGCGGAGGCCTACGAGCAGTACTTC
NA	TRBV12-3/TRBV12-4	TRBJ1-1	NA	CASSFSQIATEAFF	TGTGCCAGCAGTTTCTCGCAGATAGCCACTGAAGCTTTCTTT
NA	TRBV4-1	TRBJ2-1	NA	CASSPRGGTYNEQFF	TGCGCCAGCAGTCCGAGGGGGGGTACATACAATGAGCAGTTCTTC
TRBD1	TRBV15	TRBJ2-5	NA	CATSRIQGERQETQYF	TGTGCCACCAGCAGGATTCAGGGGGAGCGGCAAGAGACCCAGTACTTC
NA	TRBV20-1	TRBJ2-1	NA	CSARGNIPEQFF	TGCAGTGCTAGGGGGAATATCCCTGAGCAGTTCTTC
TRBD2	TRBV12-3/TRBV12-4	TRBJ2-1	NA	CASSAPGRGVNEQFF	TGTGCCAGCAGTGCGCCTGGGCGGGGGGTTAATGAGCAGTTCTTC
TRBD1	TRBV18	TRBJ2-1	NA	CASSPGQVDYNEQFF	TGTGCCAGCTCACCAGGACAGGTAGACTACAATGAGCAGTTCTTC
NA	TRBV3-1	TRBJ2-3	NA	CASSQDKLHDTQYF	TGTGCCAGCAGCCAAGATAAACTACACGATACGCAGTATTTT
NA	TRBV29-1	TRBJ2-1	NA	CSVVLGGAGFYNKQFF	TGCAGCGTCGTCCTAGGGGGGGCAGGATTCTACAATAAGCAGTTCTTC
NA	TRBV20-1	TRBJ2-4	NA	CSARDPAREQYF	TGCAGTGCTAGAGATCCCGCCAGGGAGCAGTACTTC
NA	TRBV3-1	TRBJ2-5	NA	CASSQDGASRETQYF	TGTGCCAGCAGCCAAGATGGAGCCAGCCGAGAGACCCAGTACTTC
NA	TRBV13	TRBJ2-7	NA	CASRRAGGSYEQYF	TGTGCCAGCAGACGGGCTGGTGGCTCCTACGAGCAGTACTTC
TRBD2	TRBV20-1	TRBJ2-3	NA	CSARDRLAGPDTQYF	TGCAGTGCTAGAGATCGTCTAGCGGGTCCAGATACGCAGTATTTT
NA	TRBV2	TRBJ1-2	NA	CASSVGGYDGYTF	TGTGCCAGCAGTGTCGGGGGTTACGATGGCTACACCTTC
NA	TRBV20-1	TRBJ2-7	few	CSARDQASLPYEQYF	TGCAGTGCTAGGGACCAGGCCTCCCTTCCCTACGAGCAGTACTTC
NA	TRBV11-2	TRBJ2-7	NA	CAGSLGVGVSYEQYF	TGTGCCGGCAGCTTAGGCGTTGGGGTCTCCTACGAGCAGTACTTC
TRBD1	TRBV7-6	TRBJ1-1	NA	CASSWGTGAEAFF	TGTGCCAGCAGCTGGGGGACAGGGGCTGAAGCTTTCTTT
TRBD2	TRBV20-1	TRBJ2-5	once	CSARGLDGETQYF	TGCAGTGCTAGGGGACTAGACGGGGAGACCCAGTACTTC
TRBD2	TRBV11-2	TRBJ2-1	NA	CASSFLAGGSSYNEQFF	TGTGCCAGCAGCTTCCTAGCGGGGGGCAGCTCCTACAATGAGCAGTTCTTC
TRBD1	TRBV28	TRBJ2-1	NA	CASSKLFSGGAYNEQFF	TGTGCCAGCAGTAAACTTTTTTCAGGGGGCGCCTACAATGAGCAGTTCTTC
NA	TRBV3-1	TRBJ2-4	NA	CASSQDRVAQYF	TGTGCCAGCAGCCAAGATCGGGTAGCCCAGTACTTC